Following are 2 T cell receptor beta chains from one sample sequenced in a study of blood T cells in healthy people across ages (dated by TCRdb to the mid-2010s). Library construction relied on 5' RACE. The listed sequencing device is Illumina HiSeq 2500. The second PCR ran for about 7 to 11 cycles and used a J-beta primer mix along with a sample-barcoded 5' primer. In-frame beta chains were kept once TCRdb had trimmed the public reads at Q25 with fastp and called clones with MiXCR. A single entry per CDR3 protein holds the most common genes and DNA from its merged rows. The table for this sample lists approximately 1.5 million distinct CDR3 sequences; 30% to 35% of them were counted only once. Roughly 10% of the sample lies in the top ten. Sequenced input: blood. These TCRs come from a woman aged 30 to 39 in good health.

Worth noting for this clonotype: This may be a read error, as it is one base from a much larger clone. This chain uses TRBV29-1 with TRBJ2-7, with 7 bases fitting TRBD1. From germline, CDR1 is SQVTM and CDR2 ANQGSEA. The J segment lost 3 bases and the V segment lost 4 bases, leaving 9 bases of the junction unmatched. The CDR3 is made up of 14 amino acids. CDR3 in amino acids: CSVGPRQGCYEQYF. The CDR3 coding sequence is TGCAGCGTTGGGCCCCGACAGGGCTGCTACGAGCAGTACTTC.

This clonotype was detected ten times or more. DNA of the CDR3: TGCAGCGTTGGGGTAGGAGGATCCTACGAGCAGTACTTC. Its protein is CSVGVGGSYEQYF. The chain uses TRBV29-1 and TRBJ2-7; D may be TRBD2 (5 bases). This CDR3 is 13 amino acids long. CDR1 SQVTM and CDR2 ANQGSEA come from the germline V gene. V was cut by 4 bases and J by 1 base, with 11 bases left in between.